This paragraph covers one T cell receptor (beta chain) sequence. What it binds is unknown. The source of the sample is a study of T cells in Graves' hyperthyroidism and ophthalmopathy. Findings and caveats of the study: The majority of expanded thyroid clonotypes above 0.001 also appeared in blood.

TCR beta CDR3 region amplification was performed from RNA transcripts. First-round RT-PCR targeting the TCR CDR3 was performed with the HTBI primer set. One entry per CDR3 protein results from TCRdb running MiXCR on the multiplex PCR reads. There are 370,000 or so distinct CDR3 sequences in the sample; just under 25% occur only once, and 73% lies in the top ten. This receptor was obtained from a man aged 50-59 years with Graves' hyperthyroidism. Material: blood.

The CDR3 spells CASSLGHPDYNEQFF. The CDR3 region has the DNA TGTGCCAGCAGCTTGGGTCATCCCGACTACAATGAGCAGTTCTTC. The chain has TRBV7-8 and TRBJ2-1; D is uncertain. CDR1 is SGHVS and CDR2 is FQNEAQ in the germline V gene. The CDR3 extends over 15 amino acids. Trimming removed 3 bases from V and 3 bases from J, with 12 bases in between.